These 9 T cell receptor beta chains originate from one sample sequenced in a study of T cells in Graves' hyperthyroidism and ophthalmopathy. Amplified TCR beta CDR3 regions derived from RNA transcripts. HTBI primers were used for first-round RT-PCR of the TCR CDR3. TCRdb ran MiXCR on the multiplex PCR reads and lists one entry per CDR3 protein. The data contain a few hundred thousand distinct CDR3 sequences, roughly 14% of them seen just once; the ten biggest clones take up 20%. The sample taken for sequencing was blood. Receptors originate from a man aged 25-45 years with Graves' hyperthyroidism that later progressed to Graves' ophthalmopathy.

The chain carries TRBV14 and TRBJ1-3; D call uncertain. The germline V gene has CDR1 SGHDN and CDR2 FVKESK. V lost 4 bases and J lost 0, with 10 bases in between. The CDR3 has 15 amino acids. CDR3 in amino acids: CASSLRWGSGNTIYF. CDR3 nucleotides: TGTGCCAGCAGCCTCCGATGGGGCTCTGGAAACACCATATATTTT.

This clonotype was found a few times. This chain joins TRBV5-1 and TRBJ1-6; TRBD1 matches at 7 bases. This CDR3 region has 17 residues. Trimming took 3 bases from V and 5 from J; bases not matched to a gene: 11. CDR1 is SGHRS and CDR2 is YFSETQ in the germline V gene. In DNA, the CDR3 is TGCGCCAGCAGCTCCGTCGGCAGGGGGGTTAATAATTCACCCCTCCACTTT. This codes for CASSSVGRGVNNSPLHF. Based on the CDR3 plus reference TRBV5-1 and TRBJ1-6, the full variable domain is KAGVTQTPRYLIKTRGQQVTLSCSPISGHRSVSWYQQTPGQGLQFLFEYFSETQRNKGNFPGRFSGRQFSNSRSEMNVSTLELGDSALYLCASSSVGRGVNNSPLHFGNGTRLTVT.

The V call is TRBV7-8, the J call TRBJ1-5, with D perhaps matching TRBD1 (5 bases). Trimming cost V 2 bases and J 3 bases, with 11 bases left between them. CDR3 length: 15 residues. CDR1 SGHVS and CDR2 FQNEAQ come from the germline V gene. The CDR3 DNA is TGTGCCAGCAGCTTACTCAGGGTTCCCAATCAGCCCCAGCATTTT. This encodes CASSLLRVPNQPQHF.

V is TRBV7-9 and J is TRBJ1-4; 12 bases are a match to TRBD1. V shed 4 bases, J shed 1 base, and the junction held 16 bases outside the gene matches. Looked up from germline, CDR1 is SEHNR and CDR2 is FQNEAQ (reference sequence). The CDR3 runs to 21 residues. CDR3 sequence reads: CASSSTKSGGQGARTNEKLFF. As DNA, the CDR3 is TGTGCCAGCAGCTCTACCAAGTCCGGGGGACAGGGGGCGAGAACTAATGAAAAACTGTTTTTT.

Many counts were recorded for this clonotype. The chain recombines TRBV30 with TRBJ2-3, with 7 nucleotides matching TRBD1. V gave up 1 base and J gave up 6 bases; unmatched junction bases: 1. Germline loops: CDR1 GTSNPN, CDR2 SVGIG (reference sequence). The CDR3 spans 12 residues. The CDR3 nucleotides read TGTGCCTGGAGTGCGACAGGGGATACGCAGTATTTT. Its translation is CAWSATGDTQYF.

This clonotype was detected many times. The V and J genes are TRBV7-3 and TRBJ2-2; D may be TRBD1 (5 bases). Deletions cut 2 bases from V and 2 bases from J, with 12 bases between. Looked up from germline, CDR1 is SGHTA and CDR2 is FQGTGA. This CDR3 spans 16 amino acids. The CDR3 DNA reads TGTGCCAGCAGCTTATTAGGGGTATCCAACACCGGGGAGCTGTTTTTT. Its protein product is CASSLLGVSNTGELFF.

This clonotype turned up a few times. The chain recombines TRBV7-9 with TRBJ2-7, with TRBD2 matching over 8 bases. The CDR3 length is 15 residues. CDR1 is SEHNR and CDR2 is FQNEAQ in the germline V gene (reference sequence). V trimming: 4 bases; J trimming: 4 bases; junction bases outside the gene matches: 9. The CDR3, as DNA: TGTGCCAGCAGCTCTGGACCGGGGGGGCAATACGAGCAGTACTTC. This sequence encodes CASSSGPGGQYEQYF.

This clonotype was found many times. The chain is built from TRBV29-1 and TRBJ2-1, with 12 bases aligning to TRBD2. This CDR3 comprises 15 residues. Germline CDR1 and CDR2: SQVTM and ANQGSEA. After removal of 4 bases from V and 4 bases from J, the junction contained 5 bases not matched to a gene. In DNA, the CDR3 is TGCAGCGTTGTGGGGCTAGCGGGGGGGTACAATGAGCAGTTCTTC. The encoded protein is CSVVGLAGGYNEQFF.

As DNA, the CDR3 is TGCGCCAGCAGCCCGGGGAGGGGGCTTAGCTACGAGCAGTACTTC. Protein: CASSPGRGLSYEQYF. V and J are TRBV5-1 and TRBJ2-7; possibly TRBD1 or TRBD2 for D (7 bases each). The germline CDR1 and CDR2 sequences are SGHRS and YFSETQ. V was pared by 4 bases and J by 3 bases, with 17 bases between. This CDR3 region has 15 residues.